This passage covers 9 T cell receptor beta chains from one sample sequenced in a study of T cell responses to AZD1222 COVID-19 vaccine. Repertoires were generated with immunoSEQ multiplex PCR, while TCRdb's copy carries only in-frame clones and drops some. The sample records roughly 120,000 clones, around 90% being singletons. Specimen: peripheral blood, collected 28 days after the second AZD1222 dose. The receptor source for this set is an adult who received the AZD1222 COVID-19 vaccine.

V usage is TRBV27 and J usage is TRBJ1-5; D remains unclear. The germline CDR1 and CDR2 sequences are MNHEY and SMNVEV (reference sequence). V lost 6 bases and J lost 0, with 12 bases in between. This CDR3 spans 15 amino acids. The CDR3 protein is CASSWTAYSNQPQHF. The CDR3 region has the DNA TGTGCCAGCAGCTGGACGGCATATAGCAATCAGCCCCAGCATTTT.

There are a few counts of this clone. V gene TRBV16 combines with J gene TRBJ1-2; 11 bases are a match to TRBD1. Germline CDR1 and CDR2: KGHSY and FQNENV. V gave up 0 bases and J gave up 5 bases; unmatched junction bases: 5. The CDR3 is made up of 16 amino acids. In nucleotides, the CDR3 is TGTGCCAGCAGCCAATCGAGAGGGACAGGGGGGTATGGCTACACCTTC. The encoded protein is CASSQSRGTGGYGYTF.

The rearrangement uses TRBV28 and TRBJ1-2; the match to TRBD1 covers 8 bases. The CDR3 totals 17 residues. From germline, CDR1 is MDHEN and CDR2 SYDVKM. V shed 7 bases, J shed 1 base, and the junction held 14 bases outside the gene matches. This chain's CDR3 is CASIRIGGTGHNYGYTF. The CDR3 nucleotides read TGTGCCAGCATCCGGATAGGGGGGACAGGTCATAACTATGGCTACACCTTC.

This clone was seen only a few times. This sequence joins TRBV14 and TRBJ2-7, with 11 bases lining up with TRBD1. The ends lost 3 bases at V and 7 bases at J; junction bases unmatched: 8. Germline V CDR1 and CDR2: SGHDN, FVKESK. The CDR3 is 15 amino acids. CDR3 amino acids: CASSQLRDRGGEQYF. In nucleotides, the CDR3 is TGTGCCAGCAGCCAGCTCCGGGACAGGGGGGGAGAGCAGTACTTC.

The genes are TRBV20-1 and TRBJ2-7; TRBD2 matches 12 bases. V gave up 3 bases and J gave up 5 bases; unmatched junction bases: 11. Germline V gives CDR1 DFQATT, CDR2 SNEGSKA (reference sequence). The CDR3 extends over 16 amino acids. In DNA, the CDR3 is TGCAGTGCTAGTGATTCGGGACTAGCGGGCTATCACGAGCAGTACTTC. It specifies CSASDSGLAGYHEQYF.

This rearrangement joins TRBV3-1 (or the pseudogene TRBV3-2) to TRBJ2-1; 11 bases map to TRBD2. Germline loops: CDR1 LGHDT, CDR2 YNNKEL (reference sequence). The CDR3 has 14 residues. Unmatched junction bases numbered 5, after V lost 5 bases and J lost 8 bases. CDR3 residues: CASSYSGGADEQFF. CDR3 DNA: TGTGCCAGCAGCTATAGCGGGGGGGCGGATGAGCAGTTCTTC.

V is TRBV18 and J is TRBJ1-5; D ambiguous. V gave up 5 bases and J gave up 2 bases, with 13 bases separating them. Per the germline V gene, CDR1 is KGHSH and CDR2 is LQKENI. The CDR3 consists of 15 residues. The CDR3 region is CASSTNDGGNQPQHF. As DNA, the CDR3 is TGTGCCAGCTCAACCAACGACGGTGGCAATCAGCCCCAGCATTTT.

As concerns this clone: This sample includes further DNA sequences coding for the same CDR3. The chain links TRBV30 to TRBJ1-1; the D is unclear. CDR1 is GTSNPN, CDR2 SVGIG, per germline (reference sequence). The CDR3 extends over 11 amino acids. Deletions cut 5 bases from V and 1 base from J, with 5 bases between. The CDR3 sequence: CAWSRNTEAFF. The DNA of the CDR3 is TGTGCCTGGTCTCGGAACACTGAAGCTTTCTTT.

The J gene is TRBJ1-1, the V gene TRBV11-3; D is uncertain. CDR1 is SGHNT and CDR2 is YENEEA in the germline V gene. Trimming removed 6 bases at V and 1 base at J, with 12 bases between. This CDR3 is built from 14 residues. In nucleotides, the CDR3 is TGTGCCAGCAGTGCCCAAGTGCAGAACACTGAAGCTTTCTTT. Translated: CASSAQVQNTEAFF.